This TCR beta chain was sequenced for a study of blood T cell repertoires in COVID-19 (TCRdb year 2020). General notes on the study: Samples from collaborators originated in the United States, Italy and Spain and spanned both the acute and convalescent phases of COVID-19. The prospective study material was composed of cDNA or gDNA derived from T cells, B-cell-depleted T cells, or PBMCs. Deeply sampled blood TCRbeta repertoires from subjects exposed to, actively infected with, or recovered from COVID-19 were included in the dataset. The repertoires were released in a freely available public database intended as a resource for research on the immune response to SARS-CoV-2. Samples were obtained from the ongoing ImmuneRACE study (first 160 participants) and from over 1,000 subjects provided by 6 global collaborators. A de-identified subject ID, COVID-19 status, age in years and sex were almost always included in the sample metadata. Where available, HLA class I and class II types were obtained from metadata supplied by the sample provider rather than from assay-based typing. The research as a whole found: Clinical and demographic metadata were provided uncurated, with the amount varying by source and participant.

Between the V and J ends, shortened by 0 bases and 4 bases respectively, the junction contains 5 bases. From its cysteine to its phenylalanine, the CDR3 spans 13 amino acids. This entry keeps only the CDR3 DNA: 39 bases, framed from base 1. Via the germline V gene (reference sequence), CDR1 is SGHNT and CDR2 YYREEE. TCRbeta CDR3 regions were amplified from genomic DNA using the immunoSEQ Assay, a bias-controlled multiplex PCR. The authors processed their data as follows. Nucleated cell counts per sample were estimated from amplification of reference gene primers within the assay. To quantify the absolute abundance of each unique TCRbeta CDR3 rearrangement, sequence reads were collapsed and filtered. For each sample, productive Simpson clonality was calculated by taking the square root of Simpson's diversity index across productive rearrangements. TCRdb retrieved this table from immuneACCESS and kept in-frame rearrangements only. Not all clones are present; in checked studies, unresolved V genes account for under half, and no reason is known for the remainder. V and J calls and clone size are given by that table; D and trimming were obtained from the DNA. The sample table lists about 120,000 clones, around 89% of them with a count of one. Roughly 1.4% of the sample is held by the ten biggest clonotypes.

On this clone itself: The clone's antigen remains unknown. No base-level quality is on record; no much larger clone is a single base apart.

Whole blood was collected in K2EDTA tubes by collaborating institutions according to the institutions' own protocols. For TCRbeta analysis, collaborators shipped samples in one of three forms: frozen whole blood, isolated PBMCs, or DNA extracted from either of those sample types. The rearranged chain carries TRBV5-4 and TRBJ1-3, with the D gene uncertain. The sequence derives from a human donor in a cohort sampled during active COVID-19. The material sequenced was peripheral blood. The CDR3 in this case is CASSLAGGNTIYF. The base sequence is TGTGCCAGCAGCTTGGCCGGGGGAAACACCATATATTTT.